Following are 32 T cell receptor beta chains from one sample sequenced in a study of blood T cell repertoires in COVID-19. The method was immunoSEQ multiplex PCR; TCRdb's version includes in-frame clones alone and lacks a portion of them. The sample lists 150,000 to 170,000 clones; around 83% were seen once. The sequenced material came from peripheral blood. These receptor sequences come from a woman aged 55-69 years with acute or convalescent COVID-19.

The chain carries TRBV7-2 and TRBJ2-1, with D possibly being TRBD2 (6 bases). From germline, CDR1 is SGHTA and CDR2 FQGNSA. CDR3 length: 13 amino acids. Trimming left V 4 bases short and J 6 bases short, with 10 bases between. The CDR3 protein is CASSSYGGNEQFF. CDR3 in DNA: TGTGCCAGCAGCTCCTACGGGGGCAATGAGCAGTTCTTC.

This rearrangement joins TRBV11-2 to TRBJ2-2; no firm D call. Trimming stripped 0 bases from V and 3 bases from J, with 14 bases between. The CDR3 loop spans 17 amino acids. Per the germline V gene, CDR1 is SGHAT and CDR2 is FQNNGV. CDR3 sequence (DNA): TGTGCCAGCAGCTTAGATTGGTCCTGGGCTGACACCGGGGAGCTGTTTTTT. Protein sequence: CASSLDWSWADTGELFF.

J is TRBJ1-1 and V is TRBV5-1; 8 nucleotides match TRBD1. This CDR3 has 14 amino acids. With V trimmed by 2 bases and J by 8 bases, 8 bases remained unmatched. The germline CDR1 and CDR2 sequences are SGHRS and YFSETQ. DNA for the CDR3: TGCGCCAGCAGCTTCAAAACGGGACAGGAGGAAGCTTTCTTT. Protein sequence: CASSFKTGQEEAFF.

This clone was counted once. CDR3 in amino acids: CASSLAIPDSWTSSGNTIYF. Here the CDR3 DNA reads TGCGCCAGCAGCTTGGCCATACCGGATTCCTGGACAAGCTCTGGAAACACCATATATTTT. This chain uses TRBV5-1 with TRBJ1-3; D is perhaps TRBD1 (5 bases). CDR3 length: 20 residues. With 0 bases removed from V and 0 bases from J, the gap between germline ends came to 22 bases. Germline CDR1 is SGHRS and CDR2 is YFSETQ. Supplemented by reference TRBV5-1 and TRBJ1-3, the full variable domain reads KAGVTQTPRYLIKTRGQQVTLSCSPISGHRSVSWYQQTPGQGLQFLFEYFSETQRNKGNFPGRFSGRQFSNSRSEMNVSTLELGDSALYLCASSLAIPDSWTSSGNTIYFGEGSWLTVV.

The genes are TRBV6-5 and TRBJ1-2, with D unresolved. The germline V and J ends were trimmed by 2 bases and 3 bases, with 7 bases remaining between them. Germline assignment: CDR1 MNHEY and CDR2 SVGAGI. The CDR3 is made up of 13 amino acids. As DNA, the CDR3 is TGTGCCAGCAGTTACCCCGGGGACTATGGCTACACCTTC. Translated: CASSYPGDYGYTF.

This rearrangement joins TRBV6-5 to TRBJ1-5, with D perhaps TRBD1 (6 bases). Trimming took off 1 base at V and 6 bases at J, with 10 bases between the two ends. There are 14 residues in the CDR3. Germline loops: CDR1 MNHEY, CDR2 SVGAGI. CDR3 sequence: CASSYLGAGQPQHF. The CDR3 bases are TGTGCCAGCAGTTACTTGGGGGCAGGTCAGCCCCAGCATTTT.

The V call is TRBV27, the J call TRBJ1-6, with D hard to call. Trimming took 2 bases from V and 7 from J, leaving 12 bases between them. CDR3 length equals 15 residues. The germline V gene has CDR1 MNHEY and CDR2 SMNVEV (reference sequence). CDR3 in DNA: TGTGCCAGCAGTTTAAAGGGAGCGCTAAATTCACCCCTCCACTTT. Translated: CASSLKGALNSPLHF.

The chain links TRBV19 to TRBJ1-1; TRBD1 aligns across 10 bases. Per the germline V gene, CDR1 is LNHDA and CDR2 is SQIVND (reference sequence). The CDR3 extends over 12 amino acids. After removal of 10 bases from V and 4 bases from J, the junction contained 3 bases not matched to a gene. CDR3 sequence: CATWTGGTEAFF. CDR3 DNA: TGTGCCACATGGACAGGGGGCACTGAAGCTTTCTTT.

Details on this clone: This same CDR3 is encoded by further DNA sequences in the sample. The chain links TRBV9 to TRBJ1-2; perhaps TRBD1 as D (5 bases). V was pared by 0 bases and J by 8 bases, with 14 bases between. The CDR3 spans 14 residues. Germline V lookup: CDR1 SGDLS, CDR2 YYNGEE. CDR3 in amino acids: CASSVGQGSYGYTF. The CDR3 DNA follows: TGTGCCAGCAGCGTAGGTCAGGGAAGTTACGGCTACACCTTC. The full variable domain, in which reference TRBV9 and TRBJ1-2 provide the parts outside the CDR3, is DSGVTQTPKHLITATGQRVTLRCSPRSGDLSVYWYQQSLDQGLQFLIQYYNGEERAKGNILERFSAQQFPDLHSELNLSSLELGDSALYFCASSVGQGSYGYTFGSGTRLTVV.

CDR3 nucleotides: TGTGCCAGTAGGAAAGCGGGACAGGGCATCTACGAGCAGTACTTC. Amino acid sequence: CASRKAGQGIYEQYF. The rearrangement joins TRBV19 to TRBJ2-7; 9 nucleotides line up with TRBD1. Trimming at V came to 6 bases and at J to 3 bases, leaving 9 bases not matched to a gene. Per germline, CDR1 LNHDA and CDR2 SQIVND (reference sequence). The CDR3 loop spans 15 amino acids.

The chain's CDR3 is CASSLRTGRGGYTF. The CDR3 coding sequence is TGTGCCAGCAGCCTTAGGACAGGGCGGGGTGGCTACACCTTC. V gene TRBV5-6 combines with J gene TRBJ1-2, with 8 bases that match TRBD1. Germline values: CDR1 SGHDT, CDR2 YYEEEE. The CDR3 contains 14 residues. Germline trimming cut 4 bases from V and 7 bases from J; bases unmatched to any gene: 9.

V gene TRBV5-1 combines with J gene TRBJ2-5; tentative D call: TRBD2 (6 bases). The CDR3 has 14 amino acids. The V gene lost 2 bases and the J gene lost 3 bases, with 11 bases spanning the gap. Germline V gives CDR1 SGHRS, CDR2 YFSETQ. The CDR3 here is CASSFIGSEETQYF. The CDR3 DNA reads as TGCGCCAGCAGCTTCATCGGGAGCGAAGAGACCCAGTACTTC.

The chain is built from TRBV18 and TRBJ1-3, with TRBD1 matching 9 bases. Germline V lookup: CDR1 KGHSH, CDR2 LQKENI. V shed 4 bases and J 7 bases; nucleotides not matched to a gene: 11. The CDR3 totals 16 residues. The CDR3 coding sequence is TGTGCCAGCTCACGCTCGTCGGGACAGGGAAGGAACACCATATATTTT. Protein sequence: CASSRSSGQGRNTIYF. The full variable domain, rest sourced from reference TRBV18 and TRBJ1-3, is NAGVMQNPRHLVRRRGQEARLRCSPMKGHSHVYWYRQLPEEGLKFMVYLQKENIIDESGMPKERFSAEFPKEGPSILRIQQVVRGDSAAYFCASSRSSGQGRNTIYFGEGSWLTVV.

This clone has a handful of counts. The CDR3 is CASTLRGGGHNEQFF. CDR3 in DNA: TGTGCCAGTACCCTTCGTGGCGGGGGGCACAATGAGCAGTTCTTC. The V call is TRBV19, the J call TRBJ2-1, with 8 bases matching TRBD2. Trimming at V came to 7 bases and at J to 5 bases, leaving 10 bases not matched to a gene. CDR3 length: 15 residues. Germline V lookup: CDR1 LNHDA, CDR2 SQIVND (reference sequence).

The CDR3 coding sequence is TGTGCCAGCAGCTTAGTGTTTAACGTGGGAGTTGAAGCTTTCTTT. Amino acids: CASSLVFNVGVEAFF. The chain joins TRBV7-2 to TRBJ1-1, with no clear D. V gave up 1 base and J gave up 7 bases, with 16 bases separating them. The CDR3 is 15 amino acids. The germline CDR1 and CDR2 sequences are SGHTA and FQGNSA.

V is TRBV9 and J is TRBJ1-2; 9 bases line up with TRBD1. The CDR3 spans 15 residues. Losses at the gene ends were 3 bases for V and 4 bases for J; bases not matched to a gene: 7. CDR1 is SGDLS, CDR2 YYNGEE, per germline. The CDR3 region has the DNA TGTGCCAGCAGCGAGCGACAGGGGGGAGGCTATGGCTACACCTTC. It specifies CASSERQGGGYGYTF.

The rearrangement uses TRBV29-1 and TRBJ2-7, with 7 positions matching TRBD1. Trimming cost V 7 bases and J 0 bases; bases outside gene matches: 6. Germline CDR1 reads SQVTM; CDR2 reads ANQGSEA. The CDR3 is 13 amino acids. The CDR3 loop reads CSAQGQSSYEQYV. The DNA of the CDR3 is TGCAGCGCTCAGGGACAGAGCTCCTACGAGCAGTACGTC.

This chain links TRBV6-5 with TRBJ2-3; D possibly corresponds to TRBD1 (5 bases). Trimming removed 7 bases at V and 1 base at J, with 9 bases between. The CDR3 spans 13 residues. CDR1 is MNHEY, CDR2 SVGAGI, per germline. CDR3 loop: CASTGLRTDTQYF. CDR3 DNA: TGTGCCAGCACAGGGTTGCGCACAGATACGCAGTATTTT.

The rearrangement links TRBV7-8 to TRBJ2-1, with 12 bases fitting TRBD2. V lost 5 bases and J lost 7; bases outside the gene matches: 6. The germline gives CDR1 SGHVS, CDR2 FQNEAQ. The CDR3 runs 15 residues. The CDR3 sequence is CASSVTSGGMNEQFF. CDR3 DNA: TGTGCCAGCAGCGTGACTAGCGGGGGTATGAATGAGCAGTTCTTC.

This chain joins TRBV20-1 and TRBJ1-2; 8 nucleotides line up with TRBD1. This CDR3 contains 14 residues. CDR1 DFQATT and CDR2 SNEGSKA come from the germline V gene (reference sequence). The junction had 7 bases not matched to a gene; V was cut back by 3 bases and J by 4 bases. The CDR3 nucleotides are TGCAGTGCTAGTAATCCAGGGGGCAGCTATGGCTACACCTTC. This codes for CSASNPGGSYGYTF.

V usage is TRBV9 and J usage is TRBJ1-3; 7 positions match TRBD1. The CDR3 is 17 residues long. With V trimmed by 2 bases and J by 1 base, 9 bases remained unmatched. Germline V lookup: CDR1 SGDLS, CDR2 YYNGEE. CDR3 in amino acids: CASSVTGQPGSGNTIYF. The CDR3 coding sequence is TGTGCCAGCAGCGTCACGGGACAGCCTGGTTCTGGAAACACCATATATTTT.

This clone occurred a few times. This chain's CDR3 is CASSPPGRNADTEAFF. The DNA of the CDR3 is TGTGCCAGCTCACCACCGGGGCGAAACGCGGACACTGAAGCTTTCTTT. The J gene is TRBJ1-1, the V gene TRBV18; the D gene is possibly TRBD1 (5 bases). Trimming shortened V by 0 bases and J by 3 bases, and 14 bases separated the two germline ends. CDR1 is KGHSH and CDR2 is LQKENI in the germline V gene. CDR3 length: 16 residues.

The V and J genes are TRBV9 and TRBJ1-2; tentative D call: TRBD1 (5 bases). The germline V and J ends were trimmed by 3 bases and 0 bases, with 15 bases remaining between them. The CDR3 covers 16 residues. Germline V lookup: CDR1 SGDLS, CDR2 YYNGEE. CDR3: CASSATAGIANYGYTF. DNA of the CDR3: TGTGCCAGCAGCGCAACAGCAGGGATAGCTAACTATGGCTACACCTTC.

The J gene is TRBJ1-6, the V gene TRBV6-5; tentative D call: TRBD1 (5 bases). CDR1 is MNHEY and CDR2 is SVGAGI in the germline V gene. Trimming shortened V by 8 bases and J by 11 bases, and 13 bases separated the two germline ends. The CDR3 covers 12 residues. CDR3 in DNA: TGTGCCAGCTGGGCAGGGTCTGCACCCCTCCACTTT. Translation gives CASWAGSAPLHF.

The rearrangement uses TRBV11-2 and TRBJ1-5; 8 bases fit TRBD1. The CDR3 has 16 amino acids. V lost 3 bases and J lost 6; bases outside the gene matches: 10. Germline values: CDR1 SGHAT, CDR2 FQNNGV. The CDR3 protein is CASSLGGRTGSQPQHF. The CDR3 DNA sequence: TGTGCCAGCAGCTTGGGGGGGAGGACAGGGAGTCAGCCCCAGCATTTT. The whole variable domain, filled in from reference TRBV11-2 and TRBJ1-5, reads EAGVAQSPRYKIIEKRQSVAFWCNPISGHATLYWYQQILGQGPKLLIQFQNNGVVDDSQLPKDRFSAERLKGVDSTLKIQPAKLEDSAVYLCASSLGGRTGSQPQHFGDGTRLSIL.

The V call is TRBV5-1, the J call TRBJ2-7; 10 nucleotides align to TRBD1. V was clipped by 4 bases and J by 4 bases; unmatched bases: 11. Germline V lookup: CDR1 SGHRS, CDR2 YFSETQ. CDR3 length: 16 residues. In DNA, the CDR3 is TGCGCCAGCAGCCCACGCTTTGGGACAGGGGCTTACGAGCAGTACTTC. It specifies CASSPRFGTGAYEQYF.

The chain combines TRBV6-6 with TRBJ2-1; the match to TRBD2 covers 8 bases. V shed 5 bases, J shed 4 bases, and the junction held 7 bases outside the gene matches. The germline V gene encodes CDR1 MNHNY and CDR2 SVGAGI (reference sequence). CDR3 length equals 15 residues. CDR3 residues: CASSPRGGLYNEQFF. The DNA of the CDR3 is TGTGCCAGCAGTCCCCGGGGGGGCTTATACAATGAGCAGTTCTTC.

The rearrangement joins TRBV10-1 to TRBJ1-5; no clear D. This CDR3 spans 12 amino acids. With 6 bases removed from V and 6 bases from J, the gap between germline ends came to 9 bases. CDR1 is WNHNN and CDR2 is SYGVQD in the germline V gene (reference sequence). The CDR3 nucleotides read TGCGCCAGCAGCTTCCCCGGTCAGCCCCAGCATTTT. It specifies CASSFPGQPQHF.

The V call is TRBV4-2, the J call TRBJ2-1; D might be TRBD1 (6 bases). V was clipped by 5 bases and J by 9 bases, with 8 bases between them. CDR1 and CDR2 from the germline V gene are LGHNA and YNFKEQ. This CDR3 is built from 11 residues. In DNA form, the CDR3 reads TGTGCCAGCAGCATACAGGGTGAGCAGTTCTTC. It is translated as CASSIQGEQFF.

The J gene is TRBJ1-2, the V gene TRBV19, with D possibly being TRBD1 (6 bases). Germline CDR1 and CDR2: LNHDA and SQIVND (reference sequence). The length of the CDR3 is 14 residues. The ends were cut back, 5 bases at V and 4 bases at J, with 14 bases in the middle. The CDR3 nucleotides are TGTGCCAGTAGTGCACAGGGACGAACCTATGGCTACACCTTC. It is translated as CASSAQGRTYGYTF.

The chain has TRBV18 and TRBJ2-5; a weak D match, TRBD2 (7 bases). CDR1 is KGHSH and CDR2 is LQKENI in the germline V gene. Trimming shortened V by 4 bases and J by 5 bases, and 20 bases separated the two germline ends. The CDR3 extends over 16 amino acids. The DNA of the CDR3 is TGTGCCAGCTCACTGTCTATTCGGGGGGCTGAGGAGACCCAGTACTTC. This translates into CASSLSIRGAEETQYF. The variable domain in full, completed from reference TRBV18 and TRBJ2-5, reads NAGVMQNPRHLVRRRGQEARLRCSPMKGHSHVYWYRQLPEEGLKFMVYLQKENIIDESGMPKERFSAEFPKEGPSILRIQQVVRGDSAAYFCASSLSIRGAEETQYFGPGTRLLVL.

The chain couples TRBV10-1 to TRBJ2-3; D is possibly TRBD1 (6 bases). The CDR3 is 17 residues long. V lost 4 bases and J 4 bases, leaving 21 bases between the germline ends. The germline V gene encodes CDR1 WNHNN and CDR2 SYGVQD (reference sequence). CDR3 residues: CASSGSQPGTPSDTQYF. For the CDR3, the DNA is TGCGCCAGCAGTGGGTCCCAACCCGGGACACCGTCAGATACGCAGTATTTT.